This passage covers 23 T cell receptor beta chains from one sample sequenced in a study of siplizumab effects on memory and regulatory T cells. The data were produced by immunoSEQ multiplex PCR, yet TCRdb's version contains in-frame clones alone and is incomplete. Of some 110,000 clones listed, 93% are singletons. The specimen was Tregs sorted from blood. The origin of the receptors is a human donor in good health.

This clone was counted between two and nine times. This chain links TRBV10-3 with TRBJ1-5; TRBD1 might be the D (5 bases). This CDR3 is built from 13 residues. The germline gives CDR1 ENHRY, CDR2 SYGVKD. V lost 7 bases, J lost 6 bases, and 13 bases lay in between. The chain's CDR3 is CAITQGLRQPQHF. In DNA form, the CDR3 reads TGTGCCATCACCCAGGGTCTTCGTCAGCCCCAGCATTTT.

The chain employs TRBV5-4 and TRBJ2-7; 8 nucleotides match TRBD2. The length of the CDR3 is 14 residues. CDR1 and CDR2 (germline): SGHNT, YYREEE (reference sequence). Losses at the gene ends were 4 bases for V and 2 bases for J; bases not matched to a gene: 5. For the CDR3, the DNA is TGTGCCAGCAGCCTTAGCGGGGCCCCCTACGAGCAGTACTTC. Translating gives CASSLSGAPYEQYF.

V is TRBV2 and J is TRBJ2-3; D is ambiguous. V was pared by 4 bases and J by 0 bases, with 5 bases between. Germline CDR1 is SNHLY and CDR2 is FYNNEI. This CDR3 comprises 13 residues. CDR3 in DNA: TGTGCCAGCAGTGCTGATAGCACAGATACGCAGTATTTT. This encodes CASSADSTDTQYF.

This chain's CDR3 is CASGSGTTNEKLFF. The CDR3 DNA reads as TGTGCCAGTGGGTCCGGGACAACTAATGAAAAACTGTTTTTT. V usage is TRBV7-9 and J usage is TRBJ1-4; no reliable D call. Germline V gene lookup returns CDR1 SEHNR and CDR2 FQNEAQ (reference sequence). This CDR3 comprises 14 residues. V was trimmed by 9 bases and J by 0 bases, leaving 11 bases between them.

The count of this clone is one. The chain joins TRBV6-5 to TRBJ2-5; unclear D gene. Germline loops: CDR1 MNHEY, CDR2 SVGAGI. The CDR3 runs to 11 residues. V shed 5 bases and J shed 4 bases, with 5 bases lying between them. In DNA, the CDR3 is TGTGCCAGCAGTGATTTAGAGACCCAGTACTTC. This gives the protein CASSDLETQYF.

The V call is TRBV18, the J call TRBJ2-5, with D tentatively TRBD1 (6 bases). Trimming stripped 1 base from V and 3 bases from J, with 12 bases between. The CDR3 is 15 amino acids. In germline, CDR1 is KGHSH, CDR2 LQKENI. CDR3 nucleotide sequence: TGTGCCAGCTCACCACTGGCAGGGGATAAAGAGACCCAGTACTTC. Protein: CASSPLAGDKETQYF.

The chain recombines TRBV7-2 with TRBJ2-5; D perhaps matches TRBD1 (6 bases). Germline lookup yields CDR1 SGHTA and CDR2 FQGNSA. This CDR3 comprises 12 residues. V was pared by 5 bases and J by 5 bases, with 9 bases between. For the CDR3, the DNA is TGTGCCAGCAGCACAGGGCTTGAGACCCAGTACTTC. Translation: CASSTGLETQYF.

J is TRBJ1-3 and V is TRBV6-5, with 7 bases aligning to TRBD1. The CDR3 runs 14 residues. Losses at the gene ends were 5 bases for V and 2 bases for J; bases not matched to a gene: 3. Germline V gene lookup returns CDR1 MNHEY and CDR2 SVGAGI. CDR3 loop: CASSPGTAGNTIYF. CDR3 in DNA: TGTGCCAGCAGTCCCGGGACAGCTGGAAACACCATATATTTT.

The CDR3 nucleotides are TGTGCCAGCAGCTTGGCACAGGTCGGAAACACCATATATTTT. Its translation is CASSLAQVGNTIYF. The chain employs TRBV5-8 and TRBJ1-3; D is perhaps TRBD1 (5 bases). CDR1 is SGHTS and CDR2 is YDEGEE in the germline V gene. This CDR3 region has 14 residues. V lost 0 bases and J lost 4, with 8 bases in between.

In nucleotides, the CDR3 is TGTGCCGCCACGGCTAGCGGCACAGATACGCAGTATTTT. It codes for CAATASGTDTQYF. V and J are TRBV6-5 and TRBJ2-3, with D maybe TRBD2 (6 bases). Trimming removed 11 bases at V and 1 base at J, with 13 bases between. Germline CDR1 MNHEY, CDR2 SVGAGI. This CDR3 is 13 amino acids long.

The chain links TRBV19 to TRBJ2-6; TRBD1 or TRBD2 may be the D gene (6 bases each). There are 16 residues in the CDR3. In germline, CDR1 is LNHDA, CDR2 SQIVND (reference sequence). Between the trimmed V and J ends, which lost 3 bases and 3 bases, there was a span of 12 bases. CDR3 protein: CASSILRGLGANVLTF. CDR3 bases: TGTGCCAGTAGTATCCTTCGGGGGCTTGGGGCCAACGTCCTGACTTTC.

This chain uses TRBV13 with TRBJ2-3; 7 nucleotides line up with TRBD1. Germline V CDR1 and CDR2: PRHDT, FYEKMQ (reference sequence). V shed 3 bases, J shed 2 bases, and the junction held 2 bases outside the gene matches. There are 14 residues in the CDR3. DNA for the CDR3: TGTGCCAGCAGCTTTGGACAGGTCACAGATACGCAGTATTTT. Translation gives CASSFGQVTDTQYF.

The chain links TRBV20-1 to TRBJ1-2, with D unclear. This CDR3 region has 11 residues. Germline V lookup: CDR1 DFQATT, CDR2 SNEGSKA (reference sequence). V lost 3 bases, J lost 2 bases, and 4 bases lay in between. CDR3 sequence: CSARDNYGYTF. The DNA of the CDR3 is TGCAGTGCTAGGGACAACTATGGCTACACCTTC.

This chain connects TRBV4-2 to TRBJ2-4, with TRBD2 as a possible D gene (6 bases). Trimming removed 5 bases at V and 5 bases at J, with 16 bases between. Germline V gives CDR1 LGHNA, CDR2 YNFKEQ. There are 15 residues in the CDR3. The CDR3 reads CASSATGTEQNIQYF. The CDR3 region has the DNA TGTGCCAGCAGCGCCACCGGGACTGAACAAAACATTCAGTACTTC.

The chain has TRBV30 and TRBJ2-5; 11 bases map to TRBD2. J was trimmed by 4 bases and V by 0 bases; bases with no gene match: 1. The CDR3 has 14 amino acids. CDR1 is GTSNPN and CDR2 is SVGIG in the germline V gene (reference sequence). The CDR3 DNA sequence: TGTGCCTGGAGTGTCCTAGCGGGAGGAGAGACCCAGTACTTC. This translates into CAWSVLAGGETQYF.

V usage is TRBV7-8 and J usage is TRBJ2-3; weak D call: TRBD2 (6 bases). The V end was cut by 5 bases, the J end by 7 bases, with 19 bases between. The CDR3 runs 15 residues. The germline V gene encodes CDR1 SGHVS and CDR2 FQNEAQ. CDR3 in amino acids: CASSRPGEPAYTQYF. The CDR3 nucleotides are TGTGCCAGCAGCCGCCCGGGGGAGCCCGCATATACGCAGTATTTT.

CDR3 in DNA: TGTGCCAGCAGCCCCGCCGGGACAGCGGGGATAGATACGCAGTATTTT. Translated: CASSPAGTAGIDTQYF. V usage is TRBV9 and J usage is TRBJ2-3; D may correspond to TRBD1 or TRBD2 (7 bases each). CDR3 size: 16 residues. Trimming left V 4 bases short and J 5 bases short, with 20 bases between. Germline V gene data show CDR1 as SGDLS and CDR2 as YYNGEE.

This chain links TRBV18 with TRBJ2-5; a possible D gene is TRBD1 (6 bases). V lost 0 bases to trimming and J lost 4 bases, with 15 bases between them. The germline gives CDR1 KGHSH, CDR2 LQKENI. The CDR3 has 16 amino acids. CDR3 DNA sequence: TGTGCCAGCTCACCACCTGGCAGGGGCCTCCGAGAGACCCAGTACTTC. Translated, it gives CASSPPGRGLRETQYF.

The gene calls are TRBV5-1 and TRBJ2-2; D possibly corresponds to TRBD2 (5 bases). CDR1 is SGHRS and CDR2 is YFSETQ in the germline V gene. Trimming stripped 4 bases from V and 7 bases from J, with 20 bases between. The CDR3 consists of 16 residues. The CDR3 bases are TGCGCCAGCAGCCCGCGGGTCATGTCACGGGACGGGGAGCTGTTTTTT. Amino acid sequence: CASSPRVMSRDGELFF.

V and J are TRBV4-1 and TRBJ2-1; the D gene could be TRBD1 or TRBD2 (5 bases each). CDR3 size: 17 residues. Trimming took 4 bases from V and 4 from J, leaving 20 bases between them. Germline V gene data show CDR1 as MGHRA and CDR2 as YSYEKL. CDR3 bases: TGCGCCAGCAGCCCTTGGGGCGGAGCGGAGCTTTACAATGAGCAGTTCTTC. Protein sequence: CASSPWGGAELYNEQFF.

This clone has only a few counts. The chain joins TRBV19 to TRBJ1-5, with D tentatively TRBD1 (5 bases). CDR3 length: 14 amino acids. Germline values: CDR1 LNHDA, CDR2 SQIVND (reference sequence). V lost 6 bases, J lost 5 bases, and 14 bases lay in between. CDR3 in amino acids: CASRPGQGYQPQHF. CDR3 nucleotides: TGTGCCAGTAGGCCCGGGCAGGGCTATCAGCCCCAGCATTTT.

The chain combines TRBV18 with TRBJ1-1; perhaps TRBD1 as D (5 bases). Germline lookup yields CDR1 KGHSH and CDR2 LQKENI. The CDR3 runs to 15 residues. The V and J ends lost 2 bases and 0 bases respectively, with 10 bases between them. This CDR3 is CASSPGAGVNTEAFF. The CDR3, as DNA: TGTGCCAGCTCACCAGGGGCGGGGGTGAACACTGAAGCTTTCTTT.

The table lists this clone with a few counts. This chain joins TRBV7-9 and TRBJ1-2; 9 bases are shared with TRBD1. Germline V gene sequence: CDR1 SEHNR, CDR2 FQNEAQ (reference sequence). This CDR3 is 14 amino acids long. J lost 6 bases, V lost 5 bases, and 7 bases had no gene match. The CDR3 nucleotides are TGTGCCAGCAGCCACCCGGACAGGGGAGATGGCTACACCTTC. Translation: CASSHPDRGDGYTF.